The T cell receptor (beta chain) described here comes from a study of blood T cell repertoires in COVID-19. Background on the study: Both acute and convalescent COVID-19 samples were obtained from the United States, Italy and Spain. In each case, the material was cDNA or gDNA derived from T cells, B-cell-depleted T cells, or PBMCs.

How the authors handled the data: Reference gene primer amplification gave estimated nucleated cell counts. TCRdb's copy holds only in-frame clones and misses some; the assay was immunoSEQ multiplex PCR. The V and J calls and the clone size are those of that table, but D and trimming were determined from the DNA. The sample carries 30,000 to 35,000 clones, around 73% recorded once. The germline V and J ends were trimmed by 0 bases and 3 bases, with 6 bases remaining between them. Germline V gene lookup returns CDR1 ENHRY and CDR2 SYGVKD. There are 13 residues in the CDR3. The gene calls are TRBV10-3 and TRBJ2-7; TRBD2 is a possible D gene (5 bases). The TCR sequence derives from a woman aged 55-70 years with acute or convalescent COVID-19. Sequencing was carried out using peripheral blood. The CDR3 DNA reads TGTGCCATCAGTGAGTCGGGGAGCTACGAGCAGTACTTC. Its protein product is CAISESGSYEQYF.